Below are 3 T cell receptor beta chains sequenced from a single sample in a study of PD-L1 blockade in urothelial cancer. Time point of the sample: pretreatment peripheral blood. Profiling relied on immunoSEQ multiplex PCR, and the TCRdb table lists in-frame clones only, not all of them. The sample contains 70,000 to 80,000 clones, around 85% of which appear only once. The input for sequencing was PBMCs, taken around atezolizumab (anti-PD-L1) treatment. The receptors come from a man aged 35 to 55 with urothelial cancer.

The rearrangement links TRBV5-4 to TRBJ2-2; D not certain. This CDR3 region has 14 residues. The germline CDR1 and CDR2 sequences are SGHNT and YYREEE (reference sequence). V was trimmed by 5 bases and J by 2 bases, leaving 10 bases between them. The CDR3 DNA sequence: TGTGCCAGCAGGCCCGACTTTAACACCGGGGAGCTGTTTTTT. It specifies CASRPDFNTGELFF.

The chain is built from TRBV19 and TRBJ1-5; 8 bases match TRBD1. This CDR3 contains 13 residues. Unmatched junction bases numbered 3, after V lost 7 bases and J lost 4 bases. Germline V CDR1 and CDR2: LNHDA, SQIVND (reference sequence). The DNA for the CDR3 is TGTGCCAGTACCGACAGGGGAAATCAGCCCCAGCATTTT. This translates into CASTDRGNQPQHF. Drawing the rest from reference TRBV19 and TRBJ1-5, the complete variable domain is DGGITQSPKYLFRKEGQNVTLSCEQNLNHDAMYWYRQDPGQGLRLIYYSQIVNDFQKGDIAEGYSVSREKKESFPLTVTSAQKNPTAFYLCASTDRGNQPQHFGDGTRLSIL.

V and J are TRBV7-3 and TRBJ2-5, with TRBD2 matching over 7 bases. With 2 bases clipped from V and 4 bases from J, the junction kept 4 bases outside the gene matches. This CDR3 has 14 residues. Germline loops: CDR1 SGHTA, CDR2 FQGTGA. The CDR3 nucleotides are TGTGCCAGCAGCTTAGGCGGGAGTGGAGAGACCCAGTACTTC. Amino acid sequence: CASSLGGSGETQYF.